The 17 T cell receptor beta chains presented below share a single source sample, sequenced in a study of blood T cells in healthy people across ages (dated by TCRdb to the mid-2010s). Libraries came from 5' RACE. Data came from an Illumina HiSeq 2500. A second PCR of roughly 7 to 12 cycles was run with a J-beta primer mix and a sample-barcoded 5' primer. Through fastp at Q25 and MiXCR, TCRdb rebuilt clones from the public reads, retaining in-frame beta chains. Each CDR3 protein gets just one entry, which takes the most common genes and DNA from the rows behind it. This sample gives under 700,000 distinct CDR3 sequences in total; less than 25% of them show up just once. Less than 9% of the sample rests with the top ten. These data were likewise used in another study, on T cells of mothers and their children.

The sample taken for sequencing was blood. These receptor sequences come from a boy younger than 18 in good health.

This chain's CDR3 is CAALGGDRAGELFF. The CDR3 region has the DNA TGTGCCGCCCTTGGGGGGGATAGGGCCGGGGAGCTGTTTTTT. The chain couples TRBV28 to TRBJ2-2; TRBD2 aligns across 7 bases. The CDR3 has 14 residues. V trimming: 11 bases; J trimming: 6 bases; junction bases outside the gene matches: 12. Per germline, CDR1 MDHEN and CDR2 SYDVKM.

The CDR3 DNA reads as TGCAGTGCTAGTCGCCGCCCGGGGTACACTGAAGCTTTCTTT. It translates to CSASRRPGYTEAFF. This chain uses TRBV20-1 with TRBJ1-1; no clear D gene. CDR3 length: 14 residues. Germline V gene data show CDR1 as DFQATT and CDR2 as SNEGSKA (reference sequence). Trimming left V 3 bases short and J 3 bases short, with 14 bases between.

This sequence joins TRBV12-3 or TRBV12-4 and TRBJ2-4; the match to TRBD2 covers 10 bases. The trim removed 0 bases at V and 1 base at J, leaving 3 bases unmatched. The CDR3 sequence is 17 residues long. The CDR3: CASSLALAGVAKNIQYF. The CDR3 DNA sequence: TGTGCCAGCAGTTTAGCGCTAGCGGGAGTTGCCAAAAACATTCAGTACTTC.

V usage is TRBV20-1 and J usage is TRBJ1-2; 8 bases line up with TRBD1. V trimming: 0 bases; J trimming: 7 bases; junction bases outside the gene matches: 10. Germline assignment: CDR1 DFQATT and CDR2 SNEGSKA (reference sequence). The CDR3 is made up of 15 amino acids. The CDR3, as DNA: TGCAGTGCTAGAGAAGGGGGACAGGAGGCGGGTGGCTACACCTTC. Translation gives CSAREGGQEAGGYTF.

The gene calls are TRBV30 and TRBJ2-5; TRBD2 might be the D (5 bases). The V end was cut by 5 bases, the J end by 4 bases, with 11 bases between. Germline loops: CDR1 GTSNPN, CDR2 SVGIG (reference sequence). The CDR3 contains 12 residues. CDR3 loop: CAWDYKPETQYF. DNA for the CDR3: TGTGCCTGGGACTATAAACCAGAGACCCAGTACTTC.

The J gene is TRBJ2-1, the V gene TRBV3-1; D unresolved. The J call may be wrong; the DNA end is better matched by TRBJ2-7. The CDR3 spans 12 residues. Germline V gives CDR1 LGHDT, CDR2 YNNKEL (reference sequence). Here the CDR3 reads CASSQVEYEQYF. The DNA for the CDR3 is TGTGCCAGCAGCCAAGTTGAGTACGAGCAGTACTTC.

The chain couples TRBV20-1 to TRBJ2-5; D is undetermined. This CDR3 spans 12 amino acids. The ends were cut back, 1 base at V and 3 bases at J, with 6 bases in the middle. Germline CDR1 and CDR2: DFQATT and SNEGSKA (reference sequence). CDR3 residues: CSARGAEETQYF. CDR3 DNA sequence: TGCAGTGCTAGAGGGGCAGAAGAGACCCAGTACTTC.

This clonotype was counted ten times or more. This sequence joins TRBV5-1 and TRBJ2-1; D is ambiguous. Between the trimmed V and J ends, which lost 0 bases and 0 bases, there was a span of 7 bases. This CDR3 has 15 residues. Germline lookup yields CDR1 SGHRS and CDR2 YFSETQ. The CDR3 DNA sequence: TGCGCCAGCAGCTTGGTCGGAACCTCCTACAATGAGCAGTTCTTC. As protein: CASSLVGTSYNEQFF.

V usage is TRBV7-3 and J usage is TRBJ2-5, with D maybe TRBD2 (6 bases). The CDR3 runs to 14 residues. Germline CDR1 reads SGHTA; CDR2 reads FQGTGA. Trimming shortened V by 5 bases and J by 2 bases, and 12 bases separated the two germline ends. The CDR3 coding sequence is TGTGCCAGCAGCCGACTAGGAGGGCAAGAGACCCAGTACTTC. It yields the protein CASSRLGGQETQYF.

A few counts support this clonotype. DNA for the CDR3: TGTGCCAGCAGCTTAGGTCGGATTTCACCCCTCCACTTT. Protein sequence: CASSLGRISPLHF. The rearrangement links TRBV11-2 to TRBJ1-6, with unresolved D. The germline gives CDR1 SGHAT, CDR2 FQNNGV. The CDR3 is 13 amino acids. V was trimmed by 1 base and J by 9 bases, leaving 7 bases between them.

Only a few counts were recorded for this clonotype. J is TRBJ1-5 and V is TRBV12-3 or TRBV12-4; D remains ambiguous. This CDR3 region has 13 residues. The germline V and J ends were trimmed by 2 bases and 6 bases, with 8 bases remaining between them. The CDR3 loop is CASSLNTGQPQHF. The DNA of the CDR3 is TGTGCCAGCAGTTTAAACACGGGTCAGCCCCAGCATTTT.

This sequence joins TRBV28 and TRBJ1-4, with D possibly being TRBD1 (5 bases). Germline V gene sequence: CDR1 MDHEN, CDR2 SYDVKM. With 6 bases removed from V and 2 bases from J, the gap between germline ends came to 13 bases. The CDR3 runs 15 residues. The CDR3 DNA is TGTGCCAGCAGCCGATACGGGGACACTAATGAAAAACTGTTTTTT. Residues: CASSRYGDTNEKLFF.

The chain uses TRBV7-8 and TRBJ1-1, with TRBD1 identical over 7 bases. Germline-derived CDR1 and CDR2 are SGHVS and FQNEAQ. There are 16 residues in the CDR3. V was clipped by 0 bases and J by 0 bases; unmatched bases: 4. As DNA, the CDR3 is TGTGCCAGCAGCTTAGCGTGGGACAGCATGAACACTGAAGCTTTCTTT. Translating it yields CASSLAWDSMNTEAFF.

This clonotype was found a few times. V is TRBV7-9 and J is TRBJ1-2, with 8 bases that match TRBD1. The CDR3 is 15 residues long. CDR1 is SEHNR, CDR2 FQNEAQ, per germline (reference sequence). J gave up 3 bases and V 5 bases, and 8 bases lay outside the gene matches. CDR3: CASSGSPGGDYGYTF. In DNA, the CDR3 is TGTGCCAGCAGCGGGTCCCCAGGGGGCGACTATGGCTACACCTTC.

This rearrangement joins TRBV5-1 to TRBJ2-1, with a weak D call TRBD2 (5 bases). Trimming pared 2 bases from V and 8 bases from J, leaving 26 bases between. Germline CDR1 SGHRS, CDR2 YFSETQ. The CDR3 is 18 residues long. CDR3 DNA sequence: TGCGCCAGCAGCTTCTTCAAGCTAGCCCGAAGCTCCGGGCATGAGCAGTTCTTC. It encodes CASSFFKLARSSGHEQFF.

This chain links TRBV29-1 with TRBJ2-1, with 13 bases that match TRBD2. The CDR3 covers 15 residues. V lost 4 bases to trimming and J lost 10 bases; unmatched junction nucleotides: 10. The germline gives CDR1 SQVTM, CDR2 ANQGSEA. The DNA of the CDR3 is TGCAGCGTTGTGACCGGACTAGCGGGAGTCGGCGAGCAGTTCTTC. Its protein product is CSVVTGLAGVGEQFF.

This clonotype has more than one count but fewer than ten. The chain joins TRBV7-2 to TRBJ2-5, with D perhaps matching TRBD2 (5 bases). The J call is uncertain, as TRBJ2-7 better fits the DNA end. The germline gives CDR1 SGHTA, CDR2 FQGNSA. The CDR3 extends over 15 amino acids. In nucleotides, the CDR3 is TGTGCCAGCAGCTTCACCCGAGTAGCGAGCTACGAGCAGTACTTC. Encoded protein: CASSFTRVASYEQYF.